The sequence of this T cell receptor beta chain was determined in a study of T cell repertoires in cytomegalovirus infection. Study at large: Researchers turned to recently identified HLA-C-restricted CMV epitopes as well as well-studied HLA-B-restricted ones.

The germline V gene encodes CDR1 SGHDN and CDR2 FVKESK. This CDR3 is built from 14 residues. The V gene lost 7 bases and the J gene lost 0 bases, with 9 bases spanning the gap. This clonotype was found a few times. Its antigen is unknown. TCRdb re-derived calls from the reads in MiXCR, one entry per CDR3 protein. The data hold some 940,000 distinct CDR3 sequences, with about a third observed a single time. The sequences come from cultured CD8+ T cells from PBMCs, collected from culture after CMV antigen stimulation. The rearrangement joins TRBV14 to TRBJ2-2; weak D call: TRBD1 (5 bases). This sequence was found in a human donor in good health (CMV status not recorded). Some clones in this sample may be carry-over from other donors' samples. CDR3 sequence (DNA): TGTGCCAGCAAGGGGCGGACGAACACCGGGGAGCTGTTTTTT. Residues: CASKGRTNTGELFF. Together with reference TRBV14 and TRBJ2-2, the CDR3 gives the full variable domain: EAGVTQFPSHSVIEKGQTVTLRCDPISGHDNLYWYRRVMGKEIKFLLHFVKESKQDESGMPNNRFLAERTGGTYSTLKVQPAELEDSGVYFCASKGRTNTGELFFGEGSRLTVL.